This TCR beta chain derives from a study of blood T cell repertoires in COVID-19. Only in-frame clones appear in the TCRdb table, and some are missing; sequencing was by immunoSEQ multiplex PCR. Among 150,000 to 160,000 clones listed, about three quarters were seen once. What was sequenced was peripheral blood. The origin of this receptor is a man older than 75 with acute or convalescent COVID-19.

In nucleotides, the CDR3 is TGCAGCGTTGACCCCCGGGGCTACAATGAGCAGTTCTTC. Translating gives CSVDPRGYNEQFF. This sequence joins TRBV29-1 and TRBJ2-1; D is possibly TRBD2 (5 bases). Germline lookup yields CDR1 SQVTM and CDR2 ANQGSEA. The CDR3 is made up of 13 amino acids. Trimming left V 3 bases short and J 3 bases short, with 9 bases between.